A selection of T cell receptor beta chains follows, all from one sample in a study of response to subunit inactivated influenza vaccine. From the RT-PCR reads, TCRdb called clonotypes with MiXCR, one entry per CDR3 protein. The table has roughly 160,000 distinct CDR3 sequences, around 11% seen once. Material: CD8+ T cells sorted from PBMCs, obtained less than 30 months after vaccination. The receptor set was obtained from a man aged 50 to 69 who received an inactivated influenza vaccine. The CDR3 runs from the conserved cysteine through the conserved F or W. The order of the fields is V gene, clone size, J gene, D gene, CDR3 length, CDR3 DNA, CDR3 protein. A D gene is named only where the DNA matches it firmly. Clone size is stated in some rows and not others, as once, few, many or a class when expanded.

>TRBV7-9|-|TRBJ2-1|-|14
TGTGCCAGCAGCTTAGTGGAGGGGTTAGATGAGCAGTTCTTC
CASSLVEGLDEQFF
>TRBV19|many|TRBJ1-1|-|12
TGTACTTCCGGGACGGGGAACACTGAAGCTTTCTTT
CTSGTGNTEAFF
>TRBV4-3|many|TRBJ2-2|-|14
TGCGCCAGCAGCCAAGAAGGGGACACCGGGGAGCTGTTTTTT
CASSQEGDTGELFF
>TRBV12-3/TRBV12-4|-|TRBJ2-7|TRBD2|17
TGTGCCAGCAGTCCTAGCGGGGGCAGCTTGCGATCCTACGAGCAGTACTTC
CASSPSGGSLRSYEQYF
>TRBV6-5|few|TRBJ2-5|TRBD2|17
TGTGCCAGCAGTTACACAATACTAGCGGGAGGGCAGGAGACCCAGTACTTC
CASSYTILAGGQETQYF
>TRBV29-1|-|TRBJ2-7|-|16
TGCAGCGTTGAAGAGGGGGGTGGAGCGGGCTCCTACGAGCAGTACTTC
CSVEEGGGAGSYEQYF
>TRBV6-1|-|TRBJ1-5|TRBD1|13
TGTGCCAGTAGACAGGGGAGGAATCAGCCCCAGCATTTT
CASRQGRNQPQHF
>TRBV6-1|-|TRBJ1-2|-|16
TGTGCCAGCAGCCTCCTCACCAGGGGAACAGCCGATGGCTACACCTTC
CASSLLTRGTADGYTF
>TRBV4-3|many|TRBJ2-1|-|14
TGCGCCAGCAGCCAGCTCGACAGCAACAATGAGCAGTTCTTC
CASSQLDSNNEQFF
>TRBV29-1|few|TRBJ2-2|-|13
TGCAGCGTTGACAGGGGAGACACCGGGGAGCTGTTTTTT
CSVDRGDTGELFF
>TRBV3-1|-|TRBJ2-1|-|17
TGTGCCAGCAGCAAGCAGGTCCCTCTAACACCCTACAATGAGCAGTTCTTC
CASSKQVPLTPYNEQFF
>TRBV5-1|few|TRBJ2-1|TRBD2|16
TGCGCCAGCAGCTTGGCTAGCGGGGGCACTTACAATGAGCAGTTCTTC
CASSLASGGTYNEQFF
>TRBV6-2/TRBV6-3|-|TRBJ2-7|-|11
TGTGCCAGCAGTTACGCCAGCGAGCGGTACTTC
CASSYASERYF
>TRBV5-1|many|TRBJ2-7|TRBD1|15
TGCGCCAGCACCCTCGTTCGACAGGGGGACTACGAGCAGTACTTC
CASTLVRQGDYEQYF
>TRBV12-3/TRBV12-4|few|TRBJ2-2|-|13
TGTGCCAGCAGTCCACCGGGACACGGGGAGCTGTTTTTT
CASSPPGHGELFF
>TRBV12-3/TRBV12-4|few|TRBJ2-7|TRBD1|15
TGTGCCAGCAGTTCGGAGGGACAGGGGTTCTACGAGCAGTACTTC
CASSSEGQGFYEQYF
>TRBV27|many|TRBJ1-4|TRBD1|15
TGTGCCAGCAGTTTAAAACAGGGGTGGGAAGAAAAACTGTTTTTT
CASSLKQGWEEKLFF
>TRBV4-3|-|TRBJ2-2|-|18
TGCGCCAGCAGCCCCTCCGCGGGCCCTTATTCGAACACCGGGGAGCTGTTTTTT
CASSPSAGPYSNTGELFF
>TRBV20-1|-|TRBJ2-7|-|12
TGCAGTGCTAGAGAGGGAGGCTACGAGCAGTACTTC
CSAREGGYEQYF
>TRBV27|many|TRBJ1-3|TRBD1|15
TGTGCCAGCAGCCAGGGACAGGGGCTGGGAAACACCATATATTTT
CASSQGQGLGNTIYF
>TRBV4-2|few|TRBJ2-3|TRBD2|16
TGTGCCAGCAGCCAATGGACTAGCGGGAGCACAGATACGCAGTATTTT
CASSQWTSGSTDTQYF
>TRBV4-1|many|TRBJ2-4|TRBD2|16
TGCGCCAGCAGCCAAGATTCGGGGGGGGGAAAGTACATTCAGTACTTC
CASSQDSGGGKYIQYF
>TRBV7-6|many|TRBJ2-3|TRBD2|18
TGTGCCAGCAGCTTAGGACTAGCGGGAGGGCCCGCTACAGATACGCAGTATTTT
CASSLGLAGGPATDTQYF
>TRBV27|few|TRBJ1-3|-|12
TGTGCCAGCCGCCTCCAAGGAAACACCATATATTTT
CASRLQGNTIYF
>TRBV4-1|-|TRBJ2-1|TRBD2|15
TGCGCCAGCAGCCACCCGGGACTAGGGCGCAATGAGCAGTTCTTC
CASSHPGLGRNEQFF
>TRBV9|-|TRBJ2-7|TRBD2|15
TGTGCCAGCAGCGTAACAGGACTAGATGGCTACGAGCAGTACTTC
CASSVTGLDGYEQYF
>TRBV6-5|few|TRBJ2-5|TRBD2|16
TGTGCCAGCAGTTCCAGGACTAGCACGTACCAAGAGACCCAGTACTTC
CASSSRTSTYQETQYF
>TRBV10-3|many|TRBJ2-2|-|16
TGTGCCATCAGTGAGTCGGCACACACAAACACCGGGGAGCTGTTTTTT
CAISESAHTNTGELFF
>TRBV2|many|TRBJ2-1|-|13
TGTGCCAGCAGAGAGATTACAGCCAATGAGCAGTTCTTC
CASREITANEQFF